These 12 T cell receptor beta chains were sequenced from one sample in a study of T cell repertoires in cytomegalovirus infection. MiXCR, applied by TCRdb to the reads, yields one record per CDR3 protein. The repertoire holds fewer than 550,000 distinct CDR3 sequences, with approximately 10% as singletons. Sample: PBMCs. The receptors derive from a human donor in good health (CMV status not recorded). Some clones in this sample may be carry-over from other donors' samples.

This clonotype came up many times. V and J are TRBV7-3 and TRBJ2-2, with 11 bases lining up with TRBD1. Germline trimming cut 8 bases from V and 4 bases from J; bases unmatched to any gene: 3. The germline gives CDR1 SGHTA, CDR2 FQGTGA. The CDR3 runs 14 residues. This CDR3 is CASRGTGGTGELFF. The CDR3 DNA reads as TGTGCCAGCCGAGGGACAGGGGGCACCGGGGAGCTGTTTTTT.

In its sample, this clonotype was seen many times. V is TRBV7-4 and J is TRBJ1-6; D is unclear. V gave up 2 bases and J gave up 5 bases, with 10 bases separating them. The CDR3 has 15 residues. The V gene's germline CDR1 is SGHVT and CDR2 SQSDAQ. This CDR3 reads CASSLRGANNSPLHF. CDR3 bases: TGTGCCAGCAGCTTACGGGGAGCGAATAATTCACCCCTCCACTTT.

This clonotype came up once. With a much larger clone just one base away, this may be a read error. The conserved phenylalanine or tryptophan is not found at the CDR3 terminus, so this likely reflects a read error. The V call is TRBV15, the J call TRBJ2-1, with 9 positions matching TRBD2. The CDR3 is 16 residues long. Germline CDR1 reads LNHNV; CDR2 reads YYDKDF (reference sequence). This CDR3 is CATRRGISGSRNEQFI. The CDR3 DNA sequence: TGTGCCACCAGAAGAGGAATTAGCGGGAGTAGGAATGAGCAGTTCATC.

At least ten counts were recorded for this clonotype. V is TRBV7-3 and J is TRBJ2-3; TRBD2 aligns across 14 bases. CDR1 and CDR2 from the germline V gene are SGHTA and FQGTGA. This CDR3 has 18 residues. V was clipped by 4 bases and J by 4 bases; unmatched bases: 10. The CDR3, as DNA: TGTGCCAGCAGCTCTTTGGGGACTAGCGGGAGAGGCTCAGATACGCAGTATTTT. Encoded protein: CASSSLGTSGRGSDTQYF. The full variable domain, in which reference TRBV7-3 and TRBJ2-3 provide the parts outside the CDR3, is GAGVSQTPSNKVTEKGKYVELRCDPISGHTALYWYRQSLGQGPEFLIYFQGTGAADDSGLPNDRFFAVRPEGSVSTLKIQRTERGDSAVYLCASSSLGTSGRGSDTQYFGPGTRLTVL.

This clonotype has ten or more counts. The rearrangement joins TRBV7-8 to TRBJ2-7; D possibly matches TRBD1 or TRBD2 (5 bases each). Germline V gives CDR1 SGHVS, CDR2 FQNEAQ. This CDR3 contains 15 residues. V gave up 1 base and J gave up 0 bases, with 10 bases separating them. In DNA form, the CDR3 reads TGTGCCAGCAGCTTAGACAGGAGGTTCTCCTACGAGCAGTACTTC. It yields the protein CASSLDRRFSYEQYF.

A note on this clonotype: An end of the junction differs from the germline gene, which may be a read error. This chain links TRBV2 with TRBJ2-5; 8 bases align to TRBD2. Per germline, CDR1 SNHLY and CDR2 FYNNEI. The CDR3 covers 15 residues. CDR3 loop: CASSVREGRQETKYF. CDR3 nucleotides: TGTGCCAGCAGTGTACGGGAGGGCCGCCAAGAGACCAAGTACTTC.

This clonotype has only a few counts. V and J are TRBV7-9 and TRBJ1-2; D not resolved. The CDR3 extends over 15 amino acids. The germline V and J ends were trimmed by 4 bases and 2 bases, with 14 bases remaining between them. Germline CDR1 SEHNR, CDR2 FQNEAQ (reference sequence). The CDR3 loop reads CASSSLVGKNYGYTF. In DNA, the CDR3 is TGTGCCAGCAGCTCCCTGGTCGGCAAAAACTATGGCTACACCTTC.

In its sample, this clonotype was seen a few times. V is TRBV28 and J is TRBJ2-4, with D unresolved. The germline gives CDR1 MDHEN, CDR2 SYDVKM. Trimming took 5 bases from V and 4 from J, leaving 15 bases between them. This CDR3 has 15 residues. In DNA form, the CDR3 reads TGTGCCAGCAGTCCCCGGTATGGTTGGAAAAACATTCAGTACTTC. This translates into CASSPRYGWKNIQYF.

The sample holds many counts of this clonotype. This chain uses TRBV12-5 with TRBJ2-5; 8 positions match TRBD1. This CDR3 contains 14 residues. Trimming took 5 bases from V and 7 from J; bases not matched to a gene: 9. Germline V gene lookup returns CDR1 LGHNT and CDR2 FRNRAP. The CDR3 loop is CASGHGTGEATQYF. In DNA, the CDR3 is TGTGCTAGTGGTCACGGGACAGGAGAAGCGACCCAGTACTTC.

This clonotype was observed at least ten times. The chain employs TRBV7-2 and TRBJ2-7, with 8 positions matching TRBD2. Germline values: CDR1 SGHTA, CDR2 FQGNSA. The length of the CDR3 is 15 residues. V was clipped by 4 bases and J by 1 base; unmatched bases: 6. The CDR3 loop reads CASSSGGGRSYEQYF. Here the CDR3 DNA reads TGTGCCAGCAGCTCGGGAGGGGGTAGGTCCTACGAGCAGTACTTC.

This clonotype was picked up many times. The rearrangement joins TRBV7-2 to TRBJ1-1; D unclear. Trimming took 8 bases from V and 0 from J, leaving 16 bases between them. CDR1 is SGHTA and CDR2 is FQGNSA in the germline V gene. This CDR3 region has 15 residues. The CDR3 DNA reads TGTGCCAGCCCTAGGCGGCAGATCGTGAACACTGAAGCTTTCTTT. This encodes CASPRRQIVNTEAFF.

This clonotype showed up just a few times. J is TRBJ2-1 and V is TRBV4-1; D is uncertain. From germline, CDR1 is MGHRA and CDR2 YSYEKL. Trimming took off 2 bases at V and 7 bases at J, with 6 bases between the two ends. The CDR3 is 12 amino acids. The DNA of the CDR3 is TGCGCCAGCAGCCAATTTCCAAATGAGCAGTTCTTC. It encodes CASSQFPNEQFF.